This T cell receptor beta chain was obtained from a study of blood T cells in healthy people across ages. The study's findings and limits: Reliance upon unsorted PBMCs precluded definitive naive versus antigen-experienced comparison.

Comments on this clonotype: What it recognizes is unknown.

A second roughly 7 to 11 cycle PCR used barcoded and J-beta primers. TCRdb ran MiXCR on the 5' RACE reads and lists one entry per CDR3 protein. The table has roughly 410,000 distinct CDR3 sequences, 52% seen once. Trimming stripped 3 bases from V and 0 bases from J, with 21 bases between. In germline, CDR1 is KGHSH, CDR2 LQKENI. CDR3 size: 19 residues. This chain joins TRBV18 and TRBJ2-4, with a possible D match to TRBD1 (6 bases). This receptor was taken from a man in his 60s in good health. The sequencing input was blood. CDR3 bases: TGTGCCAGCTCACCTACCGGACAGTTGATAGGCCAAGCCAAAAACATTCAGTACTTC. Translation: CASSPTGQLIGQAKNIQYF.